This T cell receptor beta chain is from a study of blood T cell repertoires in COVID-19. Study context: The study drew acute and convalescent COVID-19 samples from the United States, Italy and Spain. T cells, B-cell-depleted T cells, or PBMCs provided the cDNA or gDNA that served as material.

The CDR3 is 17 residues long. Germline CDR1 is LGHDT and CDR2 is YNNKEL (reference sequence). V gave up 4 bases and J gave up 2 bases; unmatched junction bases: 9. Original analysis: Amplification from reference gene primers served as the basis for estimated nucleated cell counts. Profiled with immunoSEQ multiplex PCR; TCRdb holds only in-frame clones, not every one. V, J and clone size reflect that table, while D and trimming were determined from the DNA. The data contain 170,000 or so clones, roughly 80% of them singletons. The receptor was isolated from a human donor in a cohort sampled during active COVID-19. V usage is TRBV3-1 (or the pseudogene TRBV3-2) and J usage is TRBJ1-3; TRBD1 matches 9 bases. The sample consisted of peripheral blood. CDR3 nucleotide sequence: TGTGCCAGCAGCCCCTATATTTGGACAGGGGCTGGAAACACCATATATTTT. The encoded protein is CASSPYIWTGAGNTIYF.